The 9 T cell receptor beta chains reported below all come from one sample, sequenced in a study of shared clonotypes between healthy human individuals. Generated by immunoSEQ multiplex PCR, the TCRdb table keeps only in-frame clones and is missing some. The sample yields under 1,100,000 clones, 70% to 80% seen once. The sample consisted of memory CD4+ T cells sorted from blood. The subset is: CD45RA-negative fraction. These receptors all stem from a man aged 18 to 29 in good health.

The sample holds a few counts of this clone. The chain joins TRBV2 to TRBJ2-1, with D tentatively TRBD2 (6 bases). Trimming stripped 1 base from V and 4 bases from J, with 11 bases between. The CDR3 consists of 15 residues. Germline V lookup: CDR1 SNHLY, CDR2 FYNNEI. The CDR3 DNA reads as TGTGCCAGCAGTGAAGGGCTAGCGCTTTACAATGAGCAGTTCTTC. Protein sequence: CASSEGLALYNEQFF.

The rearrangement joins TRBV9 to TRBJ2-1; a weak D match, TRBD2 (7 bases). The CDR3 has 14 amino acids. Trimming pared 6 bases from V and 9 bases from J, leaving 19 bases between. Germline V CDR1 and CDR2: SGDLS, YYNGEE. The CDR3 loop is CASTPVGGPPEQFF. In DNA, the CDR3 is TGTGCCAGCACCCCGGTGGGGGGGCCGCCTGAGCAGTTCTTC. The whole variable domain, filled in from reference TRBV9 and TRBJ2-1, reads DSGVTQTPKHLITATGQRVTLRCSPRSGDLSVYWYQQSLDQGLQFLIQYYNGEERAKGNILERFSAQQFPDLHSELNLSSLELGDSALYFCASTPVGGPPEQFFGPGTRLTVL.

The chain links TRBV6-5 to TRBJ2-7; D may match TRBD1 or TRBD2 (5 bases each). CDR3 length: 14 residues. V lost 2 bases and J lost 7, with 15 bases in between. Germline lookup yields CDR1 MNHEY and CDR2 SVGAGI. The CDR3 region has the DNA TGTGCCAGCAGTTACAGTACCGGGACGGGGGAGCAGTACTTC. It codes for CASSYSTGTGEQYF.

Notes on this clone: A read error may produce the germline difference seen at one junction end. J is TRBJ2-5 and V is TRBV10-3, with 8 bases aligning to TRBD2. Germline values: CDR1 ENHRY, CDR2 SYGVKD. CDR3 length: 14 residues. The CDR3 DNA is TGTGCCATCAGCGAGTTAGCGGGGAGGGAGACCCAGTACTTC. Its protein is CAISELAGRETQYF.

The chain is built from TRBV7-2 and TRBJ1-2; 8 nucleotides line up with TRBD1. This CDR3 is 15 amino acids long. With V trimmed by 5 bases and J by 2 bases, 7 bases remained unmatched. Germline-derived CDR1 and CDR2 are SGHTA and FQGNSA. The CDR3 sequence: CASSPQGQANYGYTF. CDR3 DNA sequence: TGTGCCAGCAGCCCGCAGGGACAGGCCAACTATGGCTACACCTTC.

This clone has a handful of counts. The chain links TRBV6-1 to TRBJ1-1; D is unresolved. The V and J ends lost 1 base and 11 bases respectively, with 11 bases between them. The CDR3 extends over 12 amino acids. Germline values: CDR1 MNHNS, CDR2 SASEGT. The CDR3 DNA reads as TGTGCCAGCAGTGAAGGAATTTTAGGGGCTTTCTTT. Translated, it gives CASSEGILGAFF.

This chain links TRBV9 with TRBJ2-3, with D possibly being TRBD2 (6 bases). This CDR3 is 16 amino acids long. V was cut by 4 bases and J by 1 base, with 16 bases left in between. Germline V lookup: CDR1 SGDLS, CDR2 YYNGEE. CDR3 in amino acids: CASSPRDSPGTDTQYF. The CDR3 nucleotides read TGTGCCAGCAGCCCCCGGGACTCGCCGGGCACAGATACGCAGTATTTT.

Comment on this clone: The sample contains more than one DNA sequence encoding this CDR3. CDR3 in DNA: TGCAGTGCTACAAACACCGGGGAGCTGTTTTTT. It is translated as CSATNTGELFF. V is TRBV20-1 and J is TRBJ2-2, with D unresolved. Germline-derived CDR1 and CDR2 are DFQATT and SNEGSKA (reference sequence). This CDR3 is built from 11 residues. Trimming removed 4 bases from V and 2 bases from J, with 2 bases in between.

The chain uses TRBV7-9 and TRBJ2-3, with 12 bases lining up with TRBD1. The CDR3 covers 16 residues. V shed 6 bases, J shed 3 bases, and the junction held 7 bases outside the gene matches. Germline V gives CDR1 SEHNR, CDR2 FQNEAQ (reference sequence). CDR3 in DNA: TGTGCCAGCAGACCAGGGACAGGGGGCGCGACAGATACGCAGTATTTT. Translation: CASRPGTGGATDTQYF.